This T cell receptor beta chain was identified during a study of shared clonotypes between healthy human individuals (dated by TCRdb to 2018 to 2021). About the full investigation: The cohort comprised a couple of women and a few men aged 18 to 49 years. For each donor, CD4 naive and CD4 memory were each given three plates, CD8 naive was given two plates, and CD8 memory was given one plate. To estimate repertoire size and how much clonotypes are shared between individuals, the study performed deep sequencing of blood TCR repertoires from about five healthy adults. Different laboratories and diverse techniques were used to prepare libraries and sequence TCR repertoires, to increase sequencing depth and limit assay-specific biases. Per donor, leukapheresis produced somewhere between about 0.94 and 9 billion PBMCs.

Study-level results and caveats: Higher generation probabilities were observed for clonotypes shared by all four sorted-subset donors than for non-shared clonotypes. Naive subsets generally had larger estimated clonotype richness than memory subsets. When a handful of donors were compared, the shared fraction of clonotypes was about 5.4% for naive CD4, about 4% for naive CD8, roughly 2.5% for memory CD4, and less than 0.45% for memory CD8. Pairwise subsampling led to the expectation that sequencing depth would affect the degree of clonotype sharing among donors. Even with the large sequencing depth, rarefaction of the sorted-subset datasets indicated that sequencing was incomplete. The small number of donors limited the genetic and exposure-history diversity represented. Only blood was sampled, and tissue TCR repertoires likely differ from those in blood.

Using the deep immunoSEQ assay, multiplex PCR amplified TCR CDR3 regions from genomic DNA. Genomic DNA extracted from each cell subset was distributed evenly over all wells of several immunoSEQ 96-well plates, and each plate served as one replicate. For sorted subsets, each replicate PCR was loaded with 200 ng genomic DNA, equivalent to 30,000 or so T cell genomes. The purified libraries were quantified using a Qubit 3.0 fluorometer, sized with a Bioanalyzer 2100, and then quantified again using the KAPA Library Quantification kit. Each immunoSEQ 96-well plate was sequenced on its own single-read 150-cycle Illumina NextSeq 550 flow cell. The paper's data handling went like this. Because the immunoSEQ output held only junctional sequences and lacked quality scores, the filtering could not match the filtering applied to full-length reads. Sequences were annotated with PyIR, a Python wrapper for IgBLAST v1.9, using IMGT germline references to assign V/J genes and CDR3. Any read was removed if the V/J assignment was weak (E-value above 1e-6), the CDR3 was missing, or the read contained stop codons, out-of-frame junctions, or ambiguous translated residues. V3J clonotypes were defined by identical inferred V gene, J gene, and CDR3 amino acid sequence. To compute the percentage overlap between repertoires, the number of shared unique clonotypes was divided by the size of the smaller repertoire. Richness of each repertoire was evaluated using RTK rarefaction, the Chao1 estimator, and Recon v2.1 estimates of unobserved clonotypes. Generation probabilities were computed with OLGA for all TCRbeta clonotypes obtained by the gDNA method from several donors. The clones in this table, taken by TCRdb from immuneACCESS, are in-frame only. Not every clone is retained; where verified, under half of the shortfall comes from an unresolved V gene, and the cause of the rest is unknown. From that table come the V and J calls and clone size; the DNA was used to work out D and trimming. The sample profile shows 1.5 million to 2.5 million clones; roughly 94% of them were found once. Roughly 1.2% of the sample comes from the top ten.

CD8 naive samples were obtained by positive selection for CCR7 among CD45RO-negative cells, yielding a CD45RA+CCR7+ population from which TemRA cells were excluded. The donors were healthy, HIV-negative adults with no recently reported acute infections or vaccinations. Every donor was a Caucasian adult living in Nashville, Tennessee, USA. Blood was collected by leukapheresis, and PBMCs were isolated by Ficoll-Histopaque density gradient centrifugation and then cryopreserved in liquid nitrogen vapor phase. Purity and quantity of every magnetically sorted T cell population were checked by analytical flow cytometry. From each sorted fraction, genomic DNA was isolated and quantified by UV absorbance on a Nanodrop 2000c. Remarks on this clone: Its antigen remains undetermined. No much larger clone exists at a distance of one base, and base qualities are not known.

The CDR3 covers 13 residues, taking in both the cysteine and the phenylalanine. Of all the DNA, just the CDR3 is kept, 39 bases in frame from base 1. V and J are truncated by 4 bases and 2 bases respectively, leaving an intervening sequence of 9 bases. From the germline V gene (reference sequence), CDR1 is SGHNT and CDR2 is YYREEE. The sequenced sample consisted of naive CD8+ T cells sorted from blood. This specimen's cell subset or site label, per the study, means: CD45RA+CCR7+. The chain links TRBV5-4 with TRBJ2-5; D gene: possibly TRBD2, on 6 matching bases. This TCR came from a man in his late teens or twenties in good health. DNA sequence: TGTGCCAGCAGCGACGGGGGTCAAGAGACCCAGTACTTC. The translation is CASSDGGQETQYF.